Presented here are 24 T cell receptor beta chains from one specimen sequenced in a study of T cells in Graves' hyperthyroidism and ophthalmopathy. Amplification of TCR beta CDR3 regions was performed using RNA transcripts as template. First-round RT-PCR with HTBI primers amplified the TCR CDR3 region. TCRdb reprocessed the multiplex PCR reads with MiXCR, giving one entry per CDR3 protein. The sample holds around 300,000 distinct CDR3 sequences; roughly 19% are singletons and the top ten take under 45%. Sequencing input: blood. The receptors here all came from a man in his fifties with Graves' ophthalmopathy.

The V call is TRBV6-1, the J call TRBJ2-7, with D perhaps being TRBD1 or TRBD2 (5 bases each). The CDR3 is 15 residues long. Deletions cut 5 bases from V and 2 bases from J, with 16 bases between. Germline values: CDR1 MNHNS, CDR2 SASEGT. DNA for the CDR3: TGTGCCAGCAGTCAGGGACCCCAAGGGGCCTACGAGCAGTACTTC. This translates into CASSQGPQGAYEQYF.

This clonotype was found a few times. The rearrangement uses TRBV14 and TRBJ1-1, with no clear D. V was cut by 3 bases and J by 1 base, with 9 bases left in between. This CDR3 spans 14 amino acids. CDR1 is SGHDN, CDR2 FVKESK, per germline. CDR3 amino acids: CASSHRGTNTEAFF. The CDR3, as DNA: TGTGCCAGCAGCCATCGCGGAACGAACACTGAAGCTTTCTTT. Complete variable domain (other parts from reference TRBV14 and TRBJ1-1): EAGVTQFPSHSVIEKGQTVTLRCDPISGHDNLYWYRRVMGKEIKFLLHFVKESKQDESGMPNNRFLAERTGGTYSTLKVQPAELEDSGVYFCASSHRGTNTEAFFGQGTRLTVV.

The chain links TRBV5-1 to TRBJ2-5; 8 bases map to TRBD2. The CDR3 loop spans 14 amino acids. J was trimmed by 4 bases and V by 5 bases; bases with no gene match: 7. Germline values: CDR1 SGHRS, CDR2 YFSETQ. CDR3 sequence: CASRRGAGVETQYF. DNA of the CDR3: TGCGCCAGCAGGAGAGGAGCGGGAGTAGAGACCCAGTACTTC.

This clonotype was seen ten or more times. The rearrangement links TRBV30 to TRBJ2-2; 8 positions agree with TRBD2. This CDR3 is 12 amino acids long. Germline V gene sequence: CDR1 GTSNPN, CDR2 SVGIG (reference sequence). V lost 5 bases, J lost 7 bases, and 3 bases stayed unmatched. As DNA, the CDR3 is TGTGCCTGGTTTACTAGCGGCGGGGAGCTGTTTTTT. This encodes CAWFTSGGELFF.

This clonotype was counted at least ten times. This chain connects TRBV14 to TRBJ2-7, with D possibly matching TRBD2 (5 bases). The germline CDR1 and CDR2 sequences are SGHDN and FVKESK. The germline V and J ends were trimmed by 2 bases and 2 bases, with 10 bases remaining between them. The CDR3 has 14 amino acids. This CDR3 is CASSQYRGPYEQYF. CDR3 DNA sequence: TGTGCCAGCAGCCAATACCGGGGTCCCTACGAGCAGTACTTC. Complete variable domain (other parts from reference TRBV14 and TRBJ2-7): EAGVTQFPSHSVIEKGQTVTLRCDPISGHDNLYWYRRVMGKEIKFLLHFVKESKQDESGMPNNRFLAERTGGTYSTLKVQPAELEDSGVYFCASSQYRGPYEQYFGPGTRLTVT.

This clonotype was counted a few times. The chain joins TRBV20-1 to TRBJ1-1, with unresolved D. With 6 bases removed from V and 1 base from J, the gap between germline ends came to 15 bases. Germline V gene sequence: CDR1 DFQATT, CDR2 SNEGSKA (reference sequence). The CDR3 length is 14 residues. The DNA of the CDR3 is TGCAGTGCCCAACGGGGAGGTAAGAACACTGAAGCTTTCTTT. Protein sequence: CSAQRGGKNTEAFF.

CDR3 DNA sequence: TGTGCCACCAGCGGGAGAGGTCCGCGGGAGCAGTACTTC. Protein product: CATSGRGPREQYF. The V call is TRBV15, the J call TRBJ2-7; TRBD2 is a possible D gene (5 bases). The V gene's germline CDR1 is LNHNV and CDR2 YYDKDF (reference sequence). The CDR3 spans 13 residues. V was cut by 5 bases and J by 7 bases, with 15 bases left in between.

The chain joins TRBV9 to TRBJ2-6; no firm D call. The V gene lost 0 bases and the J gene lost 0 bases, with 4 bases spanning the gap. Germline-derived CDR1 and CDR2 are SGDLS and YYNGEE. The CDR3 consists of 15 residues. The CDR3 DNA is TGTGCCAGCAGCGTAGAGGACTCTGGGGCCAACGTCCTGACTTTC. The encoded protein is CASSVEDSGANVLTF.

This clonotype came up a few times. The chain uses TRBV5-1 and TRBJ2-1; 11 bases fit TRBD2. V dropped 3 bases and J dropped 4; count of bases not matched to a gene: 6. This CDR3 is 16 amino acids long. Germline CDR1 is SGHRS and CDR2 is YFSETQ. The CDR3 is CASSSVAGGPYNEQFF. CDR3 coding DNA: TGCGCCAGCAGCTCGGTAGCGGGAGGGCCATACAATGAGCAGTTCTTC.

This clonotype was recorded a few times. V and J are TRBV7-9 and TRBJ2-1; D may be TRBD2 (7 bases). Between the trimmed V and J ends, which lost 4 bases and 7 bases, there was a span of 17 bases. CDR1 is SEHNR and CDR2 is FQNEAQ in the germline V gene (reference sequence). The CDR3 length is 15 residues. CDR3 nucleotides: TGTGCCAGCAGCTCGGGGGCGGGAGCCGGTAATGAGCAGTTCTTC. This sequence encodes CASSSGAGAGNEQFF.

The rearrangement uses TRBV6-1 and TRBJ2-5; D unclear. Deletions cut 6 bases from V and 0 bases from J, with 11 bases between. Germline loops: CDR1 MNHNS, CDR2 SASEGT. There are 14 residues in the CDR3. CDR3 region: CASRRNTYQETQYF. The CDR3 bases are TGTGCCAGCAGAAGGAACACTTACCAAGAGACCCAGTACTTC.

There are a few counts of this clonotype. V usage is TRBV24-1 and J usage is TRBJ2-3; tentatively, D is TRBD1 (6 bases). The CDR3 totals 13 residues. V lost 4 bases, J lost 3 bases, and 7 bases lay in between. The V gene's germline CDR1 is KGHDR and CDR2 SFDVKD. CDR3 loop: CATSDRGTDTQYF. CDR3 DNA sequence: TGTGCCACCAGTGACAGGGGTACAGATACGCAGTATTTT.

This clonotype was recorded at least ten times. The J gene is TRBJ1-3, the V gene TRBV7-9; D is ambiguous. Trimming took 6 bases from V and 0 from J, leaving 12 bases between them. Germline CDR1 and CDR2: SEHNR and FQNEAQ (reference sequence). The CDR3 is made up of 15 amino acids. The CDR3 protein is CASRPRTSSGNTIYF. The CDR3 nucleotides read TGTGCCAGCAGACCCCGGACTTCCTCTGGAAACACCATATATTTT.

This clonotype was detected ten times or more. The V and J genes are TRBV11-2 and TRBJ2-1, with 10 bases identical to TRBD2. J was trimmed by 0 bases and V by 1 base; bases with no gene match: 9. CDR1 and CDR2 from the germline V gene are SGHAT and FQNNGV. This CDR3 spans 19 amino acids. CDR3 sequence (DNA): TGTGCCAGCAGCTTAGGGCCTAGCGGGGGCCCTAGCTCCTACAATGAGCAGTTCTTC. Its protein is CASSLGPSGGPSSYNEQFF.

This clonotype has a count of ten or more. The rearrangement joins TRBV20-1 to TRBJ2-4; a weak D match, TRBD2 (6 bases). The V gene lost 6 bases and the J gene lost 3 bases, with 21 bases spanning the gap. The CDR3 covers 16 residues. Germline values: CDR1 DFQATT, CDR2 SNEGSKA (reference sequence). The CDR3 DNA follows: TGCAGTGCCCCGAGGGGAGGAGGGAGTGGCAAAAACATTCAGTACTTC. Encoded protein: CSAPRGGGSGKNIQYF.

This chain joins TRBV20-1 and TRBJ2-7; 11 nucleotides line up with TRBD2. CDR1 and CDR2 (germline): DFQATT, SNEGSKA (reference sequence). The CDR3 runs 14 residues. Unmatched junction bases numbered 9, after V lost 6 bases and J lost 5 bases. The CDR3 nucleotides read TGCAGTGCCCCTCTAGCGGGAGGTCCCAACGAGCAGTACTTC. Translation: CSAPLAGGPNEQYF.

The chain is built from TRBV29-1 and TRBJ2-7, with D unclear. V was shortened by 1 base and J by 6 bases, with 22 bases between the two germline ends. The CDR3 covers 16 residues. Germline CDR1 is SQVTM and CDR2 is ANQGSEA. The CDR3 protein is CSVEARNLGKGGEQYF. The CDR3 DNA reads TGCAGCGTTGAAGCCAGGAACCTAGGGAAAGGTGGCGAGCAGTACTTC.

About this clonotype: One junction end does not reproduce the germline sequence, and a read error may be involved. The rearrangement uses TRBV13 and TRBJ1-6; the D gene is possibly TRBD1 (5 bases). CDR3 length: 16 residues. Germline CDR1 PRHDT, CDR2 FYEKMQ (reference sequence). The CDR3 sequence: CASSIGVTGPNSPLHF. CDR3 DNA sequence: TGTGCCAGCAGCATAGGGGTGACGGGGCCGAATTCACCCCTCCACTTT.

In its sample, this clonotype was seen a few times. The chain uses TRBV10-3 and TRBJ2-1, with 14 nucleotides matching TRBD2. Germline CDR1 ENHRY, CDR2 SYGVKD. This CDR3 spans 18 amino acids. Trimming removed 4 bases from V and 6 bases from J; junction bases left unmatched: 11. CDR3: CAISVGLAGAWGGNEQFF. The CDR3 DNA is TGTGCCATCAGTGTGGGACTAGCGGGAGCATGGGGCGGCAATGAGCAGTTCTTC.

This clonotype was seen ten or more times. This chain connects TRBV2 to TRBJ1-2; D unresolved. Germline V gene data show CDR1 as SNHLY and CDR2 as FYNNEI. The CDR3 runs to 13 residues. Trimming removed 3 bases at V and 6 bases at J, with 11 bases between. CDR3 DNA sequence: TGTGCCAGCAGTGAGGCCGGGAATAATGGCTACACCTTC. Translation: CASSEAGNNGYTF.

This clonotype was observed a handful of times. J is TRBJ1-2 and V is TRBV7-9, with D unclear. Trimming took off 5 bases at V and 1 base at J, with 11 bases between the two ends. The length of the CDR3 is 14 residues. The V gene's germline CDR1 is SEHNR and CDR2 FQNEAQ (reference sequence). DNA of the CDR3: TGTGCCAGCAGCAGGCCATCAGATAACTATGGCTACACCTTC. This sequence encodes CASSRPSDNYGYTF.

This clonotype was seen a handful of times. The chain recombines TRBV3-1 with TRBJ2-1; TRBD2 matches 7 bases. The CDR3 sequence is 13 residues long. Trimming removed 3 bases from V and 9 bases from J; junction bases left unmatched: 5. Germline CDR1 reads LGHDT; CDR2 reads YNNKEL (reference sequence). The CDR3 is CASSHGTMGEQFF. The CDR3 nucleotides are TGTGCCAGCAGCCACGGGACTATGGGTGAGCAGTTCTTC.

This clonotype was observed a few times. This chain links TRBV20-1 with TRBJ2-1; 14 nucleotides agree with TRBD2. Germline V CDR1 and CDR2: DFQATT, SNEGSKA (reference sequence). V lost 6 bases, J lost 3 bases, and 7 bases stayed unmatched. There are 16 residues in the CDR3. CDR3 in DNA: TGCAGTGCGCTACGACTAGCGGGAGGGGACTACAATGAGCAGTTCTTC. Encoded protein: CSALRLAGGDYNEQFF.

This clonotype has a count of ten or more. The junction shows a germline mismatch at one end, possibly a read error. This chain joins TRBV18 and TRBJ1-1, with D hard to call. The length of the CDR3 is 15 residues. Per germline, CDR1 KGHSH and CDR2 LQKENI. CDR3 nucleotides: TGTGCCAGCTCACCAGTGGGAGTTCTGAACTCTGAAGCTTTCTTT. Protein sequence: CASSPVGVLNSEAFF.